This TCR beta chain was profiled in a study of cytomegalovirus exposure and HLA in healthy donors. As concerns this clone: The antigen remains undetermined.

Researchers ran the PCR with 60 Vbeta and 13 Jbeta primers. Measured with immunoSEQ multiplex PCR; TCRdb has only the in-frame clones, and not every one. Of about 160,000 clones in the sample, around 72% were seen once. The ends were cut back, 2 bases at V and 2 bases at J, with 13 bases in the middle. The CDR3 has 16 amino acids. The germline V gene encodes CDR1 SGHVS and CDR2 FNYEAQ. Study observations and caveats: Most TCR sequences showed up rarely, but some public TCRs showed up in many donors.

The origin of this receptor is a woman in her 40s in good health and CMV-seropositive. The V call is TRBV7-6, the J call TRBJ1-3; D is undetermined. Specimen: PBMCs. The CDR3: CASSLTGDRTGNTIYF. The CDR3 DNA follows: TGTGCCAGCAGCTTAACGGGAGACCGCACTGGAAACACCATATATTTT.